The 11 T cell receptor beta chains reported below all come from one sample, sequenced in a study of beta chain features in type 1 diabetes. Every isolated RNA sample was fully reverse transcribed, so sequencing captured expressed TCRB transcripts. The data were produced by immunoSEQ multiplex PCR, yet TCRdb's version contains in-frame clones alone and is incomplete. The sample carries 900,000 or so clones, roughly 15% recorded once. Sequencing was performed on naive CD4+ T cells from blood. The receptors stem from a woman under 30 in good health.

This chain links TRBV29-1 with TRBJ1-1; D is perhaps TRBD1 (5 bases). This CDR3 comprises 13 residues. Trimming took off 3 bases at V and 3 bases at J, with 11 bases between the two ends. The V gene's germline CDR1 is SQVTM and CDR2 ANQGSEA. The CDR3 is CSVDARGDTEAFF. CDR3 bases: TGCAGCGTTGATGCCAGAGGGGACACTGAAGCTTTCTTT.

CDR3 loop: CASSPIIGANVLTF. In nucleotides, the CDR3 is TGTGCCAGCAGCCCAATCATCGGGGCCAACGTCCTGACTTTC. V usage is TRBV7-2 and J usage is TRBJ2-6; D not certain. The CDR3 is 14 amino acids. The germline V and J ends were trimmed by 5 bases and 4 bases, with 9 bases remaining between them. In germline, CDR1 is SGHTA, CDR2 FQGNSA.

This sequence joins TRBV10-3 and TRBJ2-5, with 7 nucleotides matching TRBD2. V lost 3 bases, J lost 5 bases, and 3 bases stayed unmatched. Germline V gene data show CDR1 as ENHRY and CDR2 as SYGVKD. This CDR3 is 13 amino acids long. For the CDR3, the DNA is TGTGCCATCAGTGAACGGGGGGAGGAGACCCAGTACTTC. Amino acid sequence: CAISERGEETQYF.

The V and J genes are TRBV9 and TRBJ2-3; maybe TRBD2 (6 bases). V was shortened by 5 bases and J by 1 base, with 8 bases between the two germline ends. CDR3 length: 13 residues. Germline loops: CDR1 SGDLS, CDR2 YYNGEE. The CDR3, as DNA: TGTGCCAGCAGACCTAGCGGCACAGATACGCAGTATTTT. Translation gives CASRPSGTDTQYF.

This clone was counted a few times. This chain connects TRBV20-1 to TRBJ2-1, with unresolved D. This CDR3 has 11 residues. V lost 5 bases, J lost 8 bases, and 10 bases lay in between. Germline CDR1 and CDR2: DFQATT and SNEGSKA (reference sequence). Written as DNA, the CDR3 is TGCAGTGCTGGCCGAACCGATGAGCAGTTCTTC. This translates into CSAGRTDEQFF.

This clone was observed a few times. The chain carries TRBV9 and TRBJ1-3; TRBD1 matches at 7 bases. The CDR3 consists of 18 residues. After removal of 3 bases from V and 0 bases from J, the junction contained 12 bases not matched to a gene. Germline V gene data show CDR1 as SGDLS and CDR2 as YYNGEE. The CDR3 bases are TGTGCCAGCAGCGCTACCCAGGGACAGAGGAGCTCTGGAAACACCATATATTTT. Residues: CASSATQGQRSSGNTIYF.

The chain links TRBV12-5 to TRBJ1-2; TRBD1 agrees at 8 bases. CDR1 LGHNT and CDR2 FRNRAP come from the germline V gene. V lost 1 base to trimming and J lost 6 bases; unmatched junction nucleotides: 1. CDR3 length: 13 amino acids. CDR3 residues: CASGLATGDGYTF. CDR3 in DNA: TGTGCTAGTGGTTTGGCGACAGGGGATGGCTACACCTTC.

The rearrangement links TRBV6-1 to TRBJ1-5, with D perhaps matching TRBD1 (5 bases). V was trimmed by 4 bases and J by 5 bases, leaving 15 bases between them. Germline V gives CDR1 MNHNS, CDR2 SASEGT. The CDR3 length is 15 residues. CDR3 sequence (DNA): TGTGCCAGCAGTGCGCCCGGGACTATCGATCAGCCCCAGCATTTT. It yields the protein CASSAPGTIDQPQHF.

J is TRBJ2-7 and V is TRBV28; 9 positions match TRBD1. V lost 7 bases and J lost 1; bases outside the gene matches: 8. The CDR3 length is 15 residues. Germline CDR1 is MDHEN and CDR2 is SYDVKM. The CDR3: CASTRDRALSYEQYF. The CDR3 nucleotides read TGTGCCAGCACTCGGGACAGGGCTTTGTCCTACGAGCAGTACTTC.

The CDR3 coding sequence is TGTGCCAGCAGCCAAGGGGAGGGAACAGATACGCAGTATTTT. This codes for CASSQGEGTDTQYF. The genes are TRBV4-2 and TRBJ2-3, with 7 bases fitting TRBD2. Trimming removed 1 base from V and 3 bases from J; junction bases left unmatched: 1. From germline, CDR1 is LGHNA and CDR2 YNFKEQ. This CDR3 has 14 amino acids.

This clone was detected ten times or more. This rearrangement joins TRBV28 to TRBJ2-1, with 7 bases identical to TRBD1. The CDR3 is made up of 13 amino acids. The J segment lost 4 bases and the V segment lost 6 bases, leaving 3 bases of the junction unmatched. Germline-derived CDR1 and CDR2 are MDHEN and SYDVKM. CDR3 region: CASRPDRYNEQFF. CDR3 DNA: TGTGCCAGCAGACCGGACAGGTACAATGAGCAGTTCTTC. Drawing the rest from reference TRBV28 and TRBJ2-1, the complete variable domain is DVKVTQSSRYLVKRTGEKVFLECVQDMDHENMFWYRQDPGLGLRLIYFSYDVKMKEKGDIPEGYSVSREKKERFSLILESASTNQTSMYLCASRPDRYNEQFFGPGTRLTVL.